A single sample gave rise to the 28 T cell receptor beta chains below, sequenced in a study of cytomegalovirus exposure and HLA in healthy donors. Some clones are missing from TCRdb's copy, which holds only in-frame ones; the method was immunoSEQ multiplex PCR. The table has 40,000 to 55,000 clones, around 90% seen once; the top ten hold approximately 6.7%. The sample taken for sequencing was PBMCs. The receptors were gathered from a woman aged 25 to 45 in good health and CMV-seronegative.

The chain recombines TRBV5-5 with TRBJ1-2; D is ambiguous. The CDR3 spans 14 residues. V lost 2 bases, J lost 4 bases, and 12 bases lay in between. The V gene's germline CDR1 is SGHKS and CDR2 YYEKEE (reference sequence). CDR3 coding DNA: TGTGCCAGCAGCTTAGACGGACTGCCCTATGGCTACACCTTC. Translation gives CASSLDGLPYGYTF.

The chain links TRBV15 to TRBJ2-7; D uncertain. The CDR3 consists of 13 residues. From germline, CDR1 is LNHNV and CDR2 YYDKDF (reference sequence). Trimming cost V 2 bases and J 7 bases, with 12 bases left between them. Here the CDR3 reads CATSRTRLGEQYF. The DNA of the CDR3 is TGTGCCACCAGCAGAACCCGCCTCGGGGAGCAGTACTTC.

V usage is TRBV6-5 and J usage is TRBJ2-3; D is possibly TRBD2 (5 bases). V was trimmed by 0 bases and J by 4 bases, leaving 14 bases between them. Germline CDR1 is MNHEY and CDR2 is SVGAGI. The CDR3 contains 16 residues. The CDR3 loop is CASSYSKSLGPDTQYF. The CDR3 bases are TGTGCCAGCAGTTACTCTAAATCACTAGGGCCAGATACGCAGTATTTT.

The CDR3 DNA reads as TGTGCCAGCAGTGGCGACTCAGAGCTTGGGTGGTTCTTCTTC. The encoded protein is CASSGDSELGWFFF. V and J are TRBV27 and TRBJ2-1; no clear D. The CDR3 sequence is 14 residues long. The V gene lost 5 bases and the J gene lost 16 bases, with 24 bases spanning the gap. Germline lookup yields CDR1 MNHEY and CDR2 SMNVEV (reference sequence).

This CDR3 is CASSNPPGEQFF. The CDR3 DNA sequence: TGTGCCAGTAGCAACCCCCCCGGTGAGCAGTTCTTC. V is TRBV19 and J is TRBJ2-1; D uncertain. Per the germline V gene, CDR1 is LNHDA and CDR2 is SQIVND (reference sequence). The CDR3 totals 12 residues. Between the trimmed V and J ends, which lost 6 bases and 9 bases, there was a span of 12 bases.

The CDR3 region has the DNA TGTGCCAGCAGTGGGGTTCGAGCGGGAGGGGAGACCCAGTACTTC. Protein product: CASSGVRAGGETQYF. The chain carries TRBV2 and TRBJ2-5, with TRBD2 matching over 10 bases. V trimming: 4 bases; J trimming: 5 bases; junction bases outside the gene matches: 7. Germline V gene sequence: CDR1 SNHLY, CDR2 FYNNEI. The CDR3 covers 15 residues.

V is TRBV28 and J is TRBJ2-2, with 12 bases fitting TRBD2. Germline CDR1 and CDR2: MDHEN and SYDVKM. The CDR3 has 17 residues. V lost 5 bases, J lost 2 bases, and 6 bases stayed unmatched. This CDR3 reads CASSLLAGGFNTGELFF. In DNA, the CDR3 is TGTGCCAGCAGTCTACTAGCGGGAGGCTTTAACACCGGGGAGCTGTTTTTT.

In DNA, the CDR3 is TGTGCCAGCAGCGTCACAGGGGTAGGTATGAACACTGAAGCTTTCTTT. Translation: CASSVTGVGMNTEAFF. The V gene is TRBV9, the J gene TRBJ1-1; TRBD1 matches at 7 bases. Germline trimming cut 2 bases from V and 0 bases from J; bases unmatched to any gene: 7. The CDR3 is 16 amino acids. Per germline, CDR1 SGDLS and CDR2 YYNGEE.

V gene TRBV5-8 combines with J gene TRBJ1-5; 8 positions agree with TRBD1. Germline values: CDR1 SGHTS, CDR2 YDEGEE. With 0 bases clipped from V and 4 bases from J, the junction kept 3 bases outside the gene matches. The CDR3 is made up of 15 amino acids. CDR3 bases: TGTGCCAGCAGCTTGGCCTGGACAGGGAATCAGCCCCAGCATTTT. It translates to CASSLAWTGNQPQHF.

For the CDR3, the DNA is TGTGCCACCAGCAGAGAGGCGGGAACCGCAGATACGCAGTATTTT. Residues: CATSREAGTADTQYF. The V call is TRBV15, the J call TRBJ2-3, with D perhaps matching TRBD2 (6 bases). The CDR3 covers 15 residues. Germline CDR1 is LNHNV and CDR2 is YYDKDF (reference sequence). V lost 0 bases and J 4 bases, leaving 11 bases between the germline ends.

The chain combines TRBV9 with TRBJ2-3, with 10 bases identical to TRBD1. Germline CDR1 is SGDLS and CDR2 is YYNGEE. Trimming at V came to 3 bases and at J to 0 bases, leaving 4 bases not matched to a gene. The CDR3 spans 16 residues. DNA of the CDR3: TGTGCCAGCAGCGGAGGGACAGGGGATAGCACAGATACGCAGTATTTT. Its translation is CASSGGTGDSTDTQYF.

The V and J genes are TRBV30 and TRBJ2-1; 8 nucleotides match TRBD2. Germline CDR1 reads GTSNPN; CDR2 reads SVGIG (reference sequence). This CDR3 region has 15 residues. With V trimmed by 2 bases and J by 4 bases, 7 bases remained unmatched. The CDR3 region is CAWSLPGGPYNEQFF. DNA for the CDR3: TGTGCCTGGAGTTTACCGGGAGGGCCGTACAATGAGCAGTTCTTC.

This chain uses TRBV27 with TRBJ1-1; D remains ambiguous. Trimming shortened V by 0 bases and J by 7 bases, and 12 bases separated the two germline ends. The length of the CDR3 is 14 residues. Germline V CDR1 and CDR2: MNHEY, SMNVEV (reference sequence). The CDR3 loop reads CASSLSVLGLEAFF. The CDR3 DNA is TGTGCCAGCAGTTTATCGGTTCTGGGCCTTGAAGCTTTCTTT.

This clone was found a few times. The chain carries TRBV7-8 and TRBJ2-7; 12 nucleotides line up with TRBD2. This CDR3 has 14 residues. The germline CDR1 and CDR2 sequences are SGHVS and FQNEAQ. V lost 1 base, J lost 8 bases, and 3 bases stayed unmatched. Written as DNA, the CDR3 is TGTGCCAGCAGCTTAGGGACTAGCGGGGCTAAGCAGTACTTC. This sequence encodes CASSLGTSGAKQYF. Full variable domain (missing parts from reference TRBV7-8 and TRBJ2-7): GAGVSQSPRYKVAKRGQDVALRCDPISGHVSLFWYQQALGQGPEFLTYFQNEAQLDKSGLPSDRFFAERPEGSVSTLKIQRTQQEDSAVYLCASSLGTSGAKQYFGPGTRLTVT.

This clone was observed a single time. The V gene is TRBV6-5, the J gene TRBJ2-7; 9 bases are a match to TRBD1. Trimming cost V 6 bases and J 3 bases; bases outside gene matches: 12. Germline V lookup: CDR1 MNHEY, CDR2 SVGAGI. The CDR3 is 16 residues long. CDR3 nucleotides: TGTGCCAGCAGCTACGTCAGCGGGACAGGGAACTACGAGCAGTACTTC. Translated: CASSYVSGTGNYEQYF.

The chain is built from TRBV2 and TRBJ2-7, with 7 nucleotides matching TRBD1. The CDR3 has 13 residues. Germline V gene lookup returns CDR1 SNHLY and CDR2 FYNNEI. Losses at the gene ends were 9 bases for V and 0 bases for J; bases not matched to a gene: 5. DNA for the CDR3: TGTGCCAGTCGGGACAGATACTCCTACGAGCAGTACTTC. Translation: CASRDRYSYEQYF.

The CDR3 DNA is TGTGCCAGCAGGGGGACAGGGACTGGAAACACCATATATTTT. This encodes CASRGTGTGNTIYF. The chain combines TRBV2 with TRBJ1-3, with 9 positions matching TRBD1. Germline trimming cut 6 bases from V and 2 bases from J; bases unmatched to any gene: 2. The CDR3 consists of 14 residues. Germline CDR1 SNHLY, CDR2 FYNNEI.

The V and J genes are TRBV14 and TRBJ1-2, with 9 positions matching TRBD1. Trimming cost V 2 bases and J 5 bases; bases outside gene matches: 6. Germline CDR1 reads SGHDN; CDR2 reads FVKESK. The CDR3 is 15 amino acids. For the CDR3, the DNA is TGTGCCAGCAGCCAACAAACAGGGGGCTGGTATGGCTACACCTTC. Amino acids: CASSQQTGGWYGYTF.

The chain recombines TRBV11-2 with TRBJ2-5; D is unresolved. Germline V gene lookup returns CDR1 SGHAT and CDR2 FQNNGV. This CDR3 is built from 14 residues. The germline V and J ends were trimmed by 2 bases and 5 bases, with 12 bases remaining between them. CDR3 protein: CASSLSRMRETQYF. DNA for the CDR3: TGTGCCAGCAGCTTAAGCAGAATGAGGGAGACCCAGTACTTC.

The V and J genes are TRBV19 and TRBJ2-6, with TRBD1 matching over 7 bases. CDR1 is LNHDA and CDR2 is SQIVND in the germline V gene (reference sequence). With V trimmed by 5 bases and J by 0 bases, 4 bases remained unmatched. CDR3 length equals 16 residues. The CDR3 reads CASSWDSRSGANVLTF. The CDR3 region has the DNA TGTGCCAGTAGTTGGGACAGTCGCTCTGGGGCCAACGTCCTGACTTTC. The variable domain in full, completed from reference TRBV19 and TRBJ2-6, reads DGGITQSPKYLFRKEGQNVTLSCEQNLNHDAMYWYRQDPGQGLRLIYYSQIVNDFQKGDIAEGYSVSREKKESFPLTVTSAQKNPTAFYLCASSWDSRSGANVLTFGAGSRLTVL.

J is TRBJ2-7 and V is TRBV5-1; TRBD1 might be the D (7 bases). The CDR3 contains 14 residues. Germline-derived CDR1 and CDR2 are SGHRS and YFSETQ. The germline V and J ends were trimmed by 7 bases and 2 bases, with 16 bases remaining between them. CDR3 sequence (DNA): TGCGCCAGCGGGCCCCAGGGGGGAGCCTACGAGCAGTACTTC. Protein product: CASGPQGGAYEQYF.

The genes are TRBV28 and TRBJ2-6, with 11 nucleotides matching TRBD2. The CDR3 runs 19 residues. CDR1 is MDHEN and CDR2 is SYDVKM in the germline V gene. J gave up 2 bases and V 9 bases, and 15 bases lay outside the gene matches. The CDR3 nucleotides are TGTGCCAGTAACGAACTAGCGGGAGAACCGTGGGCTGGGGCCAACGTCCTGACTTTC. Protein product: CASNELAGEPWAGANVLTF.

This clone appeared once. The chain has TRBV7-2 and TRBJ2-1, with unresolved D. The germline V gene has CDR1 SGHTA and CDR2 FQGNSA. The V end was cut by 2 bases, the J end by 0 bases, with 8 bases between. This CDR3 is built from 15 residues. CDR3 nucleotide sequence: TGTGCCAGCAGCTTAACTTCTAGCTCCTACAATGAGCAGTTCTTC. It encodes CASSLTSSSYNEQFF.

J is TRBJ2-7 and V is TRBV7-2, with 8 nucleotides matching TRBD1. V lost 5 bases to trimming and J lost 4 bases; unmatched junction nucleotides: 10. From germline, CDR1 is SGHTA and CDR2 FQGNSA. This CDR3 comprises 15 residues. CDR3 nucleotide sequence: TGTGCCAGCAGCCCGGGACAGGTCGAGTTGTACGAGCAGTACTTC. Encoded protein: CASSPGQVELYEQYF.

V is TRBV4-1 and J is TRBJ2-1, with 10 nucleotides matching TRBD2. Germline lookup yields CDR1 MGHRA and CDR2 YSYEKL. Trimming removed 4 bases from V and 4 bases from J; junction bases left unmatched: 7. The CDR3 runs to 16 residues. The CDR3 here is CASSPHSSGGYNEQFF. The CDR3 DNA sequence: TGCGCCAGCAGCCCCCATTCTAGCGGGGGATACAATGAGCAGTTCTTC.

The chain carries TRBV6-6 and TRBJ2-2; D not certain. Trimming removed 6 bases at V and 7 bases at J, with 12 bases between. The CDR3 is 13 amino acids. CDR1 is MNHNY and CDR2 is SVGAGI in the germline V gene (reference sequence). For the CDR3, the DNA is TGTGCCAGCAGACCCCTAGGCGGCGGGGAGCTGTTTTTT. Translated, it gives CASRPLGGGELFF.

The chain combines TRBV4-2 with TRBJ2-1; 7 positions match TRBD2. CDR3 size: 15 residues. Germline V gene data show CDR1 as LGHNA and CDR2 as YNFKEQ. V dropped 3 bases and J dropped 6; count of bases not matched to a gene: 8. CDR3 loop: CASSHNLRTSNEQFF. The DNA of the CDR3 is TGTGCCAGCAGCCACAACCTTAGGACTAGCAATGAGCAGTTCTTC.

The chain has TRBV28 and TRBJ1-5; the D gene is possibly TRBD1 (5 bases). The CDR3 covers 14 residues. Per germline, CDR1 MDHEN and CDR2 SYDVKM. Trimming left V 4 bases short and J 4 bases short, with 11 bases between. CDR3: CASSSAKGNQPQHF. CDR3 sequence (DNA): TGTGCCAGCAGTTCGGCTAAGGGGAATCAGCCCCAGCATTTT.